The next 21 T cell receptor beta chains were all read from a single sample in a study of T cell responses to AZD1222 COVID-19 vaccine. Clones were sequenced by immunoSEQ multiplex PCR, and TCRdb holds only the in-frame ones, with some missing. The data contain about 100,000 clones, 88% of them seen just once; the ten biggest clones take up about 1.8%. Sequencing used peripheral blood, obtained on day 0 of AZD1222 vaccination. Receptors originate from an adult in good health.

This CDR3 is CATSDPAGGTDTQYF. CDR3 DNA sequence: TGTGCCACCAGTGATCCGGCTGGGGGCACAGATACGCAGTATTTT. The J gene is TRBJ2-3, the V gene TRBV24-1, with unresolved D. This CDR3 has 15 amino acids. Trimming pared 3 bases from V and 1 base from J, leaving 10 bases between. Germline V gene lookup returns CDR1 KGHDR and CDR2 SFDVKD.

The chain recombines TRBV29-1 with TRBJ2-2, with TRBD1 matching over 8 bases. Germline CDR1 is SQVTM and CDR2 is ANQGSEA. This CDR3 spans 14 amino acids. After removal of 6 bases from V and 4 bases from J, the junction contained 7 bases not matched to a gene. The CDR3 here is CSVNDRGTTGELFF. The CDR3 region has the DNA TGCAGCGTCAACGACAGGGGTACCACCGGGGAGCTGTTTTTT.

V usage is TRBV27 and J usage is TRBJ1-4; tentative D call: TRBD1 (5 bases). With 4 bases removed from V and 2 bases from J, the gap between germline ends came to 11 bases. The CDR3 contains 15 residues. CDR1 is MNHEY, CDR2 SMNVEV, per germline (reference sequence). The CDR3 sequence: CASSSDWGTNEKLFF. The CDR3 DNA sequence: TGTGCCAGCAGTTCGGATTGGGGGACTAATGAAAAACTGTTTTTT.

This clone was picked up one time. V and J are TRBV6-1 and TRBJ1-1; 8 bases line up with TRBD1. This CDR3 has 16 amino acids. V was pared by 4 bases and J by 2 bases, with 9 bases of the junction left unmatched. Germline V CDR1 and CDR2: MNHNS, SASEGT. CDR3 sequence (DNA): TGTGCCAGCAGTGTACAGGGACAGGACGTCAACACTGAAGCTTTCTTT. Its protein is CASSVQGQDVNTEAFF.

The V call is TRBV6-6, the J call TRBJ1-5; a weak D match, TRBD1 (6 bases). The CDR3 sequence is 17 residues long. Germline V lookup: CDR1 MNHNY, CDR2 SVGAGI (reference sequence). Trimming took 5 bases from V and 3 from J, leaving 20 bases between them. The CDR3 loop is CASSLRQVGNINQPQHF. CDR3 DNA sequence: TGTGCCAGCAGTCTTCGACAGGTAGGCAATATCAATCAGCCCCAGCATTTT.

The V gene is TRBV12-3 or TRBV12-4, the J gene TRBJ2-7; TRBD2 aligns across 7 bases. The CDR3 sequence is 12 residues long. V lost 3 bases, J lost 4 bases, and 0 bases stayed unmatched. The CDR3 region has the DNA TGTGCCAGCAGTTTGGGACTATACGAGCAGTACTTC. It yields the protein CASSLGLYEQYF.

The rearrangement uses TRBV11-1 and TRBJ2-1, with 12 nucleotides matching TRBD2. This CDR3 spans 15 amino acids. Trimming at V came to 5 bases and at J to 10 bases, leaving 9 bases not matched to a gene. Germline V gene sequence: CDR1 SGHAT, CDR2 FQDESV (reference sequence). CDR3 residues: CASSPRLAGVGEQFF. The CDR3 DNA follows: TGTGCCAGCAGCCCTCGACTAGCGGGAGTGGGAGAGCAGTTCTTC.

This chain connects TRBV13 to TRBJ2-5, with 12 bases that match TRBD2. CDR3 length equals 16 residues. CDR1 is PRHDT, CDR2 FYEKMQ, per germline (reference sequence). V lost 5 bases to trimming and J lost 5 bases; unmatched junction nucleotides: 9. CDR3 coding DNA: TGTGCCAGCAGCAGGGCTAGCGGGAGGGCCGCGGAGACCCAGTACTTC. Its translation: CASSRASGRAAETQYF.

In nucleotides, the CDR3 is TGTGCCAGCAGCTTTAGCGGACTAGCCCAAGAGACCCAGTACTTC. Encoded protein: CASSFSGLAQETQYF. The chain recombines TRBV7-2 with TRBJ2-5; 8 bases fit TRBD2. The J segment lost 1 base and the V segment lost 3 bases, leaving 4 bases of the junction unmatched. This CDR3 is built from 15 residues. Germline lookup yields CDR1 SGHTA and CDR2 FQGNSA.

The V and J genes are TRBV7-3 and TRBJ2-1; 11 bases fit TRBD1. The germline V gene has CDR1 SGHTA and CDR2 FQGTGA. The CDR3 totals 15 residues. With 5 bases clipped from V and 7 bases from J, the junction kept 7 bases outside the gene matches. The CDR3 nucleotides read TGTGCCAGCAGCCTTGGGACAGGGGGTTTAAATGAGCAGTTCTTC. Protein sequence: CASSLGTGGLNEQFF.

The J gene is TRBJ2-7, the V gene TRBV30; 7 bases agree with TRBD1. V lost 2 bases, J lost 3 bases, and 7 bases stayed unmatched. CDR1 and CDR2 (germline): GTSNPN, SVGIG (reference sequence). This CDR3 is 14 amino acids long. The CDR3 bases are TGTGCCTGGAGTCTCCCGACAGGGATCTACGAGCAGTACTTC. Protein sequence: CAWSLPTGIYEQYF. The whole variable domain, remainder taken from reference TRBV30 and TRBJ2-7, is SQTIHQWPATLVQPVGSPLSLECTVEGTSNPNLYWYRQAAGRGLQLLFYSVGIGQISSEVPQNLSASRPQDRQFILSSKKLLLSDSGFYLCAWSLPTGIYEQYFGPGTRLTVT.

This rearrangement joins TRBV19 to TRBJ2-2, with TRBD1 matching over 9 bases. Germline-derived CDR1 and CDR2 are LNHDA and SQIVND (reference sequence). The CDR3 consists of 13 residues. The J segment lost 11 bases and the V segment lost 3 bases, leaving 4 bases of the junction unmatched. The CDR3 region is CASSMGGQGELFF. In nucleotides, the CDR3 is TGTGCCAGTAGTATGGGGGGACAGGGTGAGCTGTTTTTT.

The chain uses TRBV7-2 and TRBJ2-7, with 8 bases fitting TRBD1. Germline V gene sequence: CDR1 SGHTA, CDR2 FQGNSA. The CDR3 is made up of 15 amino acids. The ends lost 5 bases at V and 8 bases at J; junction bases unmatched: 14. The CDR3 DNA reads TGTGCCAGCAGCCCAGAACCGGGACAGGTTACGAAGCAGTACTTC. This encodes CASSPEPGQVTKQYF. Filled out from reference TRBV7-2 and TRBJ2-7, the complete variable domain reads GAGVSQSPSNKVTEKGKDVELRCDPISGHTALYWYRQSLGQGLEFLIYFQGNSAPDKSGLPSDRFSAERTGGSVSTLTIQRTQQEDSAVYLCASSPEPGQVTKQYFGPGTRLTVT.

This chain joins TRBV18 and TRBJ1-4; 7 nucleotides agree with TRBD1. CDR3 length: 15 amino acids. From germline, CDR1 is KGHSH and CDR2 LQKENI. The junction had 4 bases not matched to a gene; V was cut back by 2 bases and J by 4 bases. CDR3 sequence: CASSPSGTDNEKLFF. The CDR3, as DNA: TGTGCCAGCTCACCATCCGGGACAGATAATGAAAAACTGTTTTTT.

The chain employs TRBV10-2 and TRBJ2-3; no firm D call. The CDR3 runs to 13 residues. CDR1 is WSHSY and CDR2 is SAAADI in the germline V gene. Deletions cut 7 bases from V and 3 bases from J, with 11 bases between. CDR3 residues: CASKWSETDTQYF. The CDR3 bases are TGCGCCAGCAAGTGGTCGGAGACAGATACGCAGTATTTT.

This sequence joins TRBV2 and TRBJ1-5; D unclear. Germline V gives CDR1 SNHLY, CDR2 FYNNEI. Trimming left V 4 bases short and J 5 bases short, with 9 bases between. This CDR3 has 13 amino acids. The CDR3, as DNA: TGTGCCAGCAGTGGGCCAGAGGATCAGCCCCAGCATTTT. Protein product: CASSGPEDQPQHF.

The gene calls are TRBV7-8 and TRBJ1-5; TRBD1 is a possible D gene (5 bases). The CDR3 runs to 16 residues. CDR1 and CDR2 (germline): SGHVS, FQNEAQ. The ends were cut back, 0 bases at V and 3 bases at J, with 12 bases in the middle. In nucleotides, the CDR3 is TGTGCCAGCAGCTTAGCTGAGCAGGGCTTCAATCAGCCCCAGCATTTT. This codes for CASSLAEQGFNQPQHF.

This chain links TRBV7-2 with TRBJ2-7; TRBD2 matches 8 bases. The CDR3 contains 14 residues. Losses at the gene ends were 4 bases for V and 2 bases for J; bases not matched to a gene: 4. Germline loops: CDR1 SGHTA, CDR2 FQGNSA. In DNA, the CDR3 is TGTGCCAGCAGCTCTGGACTAGCACCCTACGAGCAGTACTTC. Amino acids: CASSSGLAPYEQYF.

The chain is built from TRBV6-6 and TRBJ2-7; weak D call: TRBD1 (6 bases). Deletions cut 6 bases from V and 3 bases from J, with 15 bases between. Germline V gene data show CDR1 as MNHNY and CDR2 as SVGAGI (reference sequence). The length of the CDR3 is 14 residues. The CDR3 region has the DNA TGTGCCAGCAGCCTCCGGACAGAGAGCTACGAGCAGTACTTC. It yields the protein CASSLRTESYEQYF.

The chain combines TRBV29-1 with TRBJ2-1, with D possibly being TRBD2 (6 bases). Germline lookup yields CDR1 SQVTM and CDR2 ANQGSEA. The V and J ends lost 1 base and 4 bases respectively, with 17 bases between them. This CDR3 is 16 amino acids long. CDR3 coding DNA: TGCAGCGTTGAAGGGACCCCAGCGGGCACATACAATGAGCAGTTCTTC. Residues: CSVEGTPAGTYNEQFF.

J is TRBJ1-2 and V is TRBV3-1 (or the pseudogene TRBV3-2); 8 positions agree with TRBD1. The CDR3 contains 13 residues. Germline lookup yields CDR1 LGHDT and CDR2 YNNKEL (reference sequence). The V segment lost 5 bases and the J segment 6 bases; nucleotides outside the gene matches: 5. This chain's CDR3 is CASSTTGDHGYTF. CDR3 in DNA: TGTGCCAGCAGCACGACAGGGGACCATGGCTACACCTTC.